The T cell receptor beta chain under discussion was sequenced for a study of T cell clones after liver transplantation. Only in-frame clones appear in the TCRdb table, and some are missing; sequencing was by immunoSEQ multiplex PCR. In the table there are around 100,000 clones, approximately 85% of which are singletons. Thawed unstimulated PBMCs were FACS-sorted by CD3, CD4 and CD8 into two populations. This sample comprised CD4+ T cells from blood, obtained before liver transplant. The receptor's source is a human donor who received a liver transplant.

CDR3 coding DNA: TGTGCCAGCAGTTCGCTCCCCCTGTATCGCTATGGCTACACCTTC. Its translation is CASSSLPLYRYGYTF. This rearrangement joins TRBV27 to TRBJ1-2; D is uncertain. The CDR3 spans 15 residues. Germline CDR1 is MNHEY and CDR2 is SMNVEV (reference sequence). Trimming shortened V by 4 bases and J by 4 bases, and 16 bases separated the two germline ends.